This passage covers 9 T cell receptor beta chains from one sample sequenced in a study of T cell changes during pregnancy in multiple sclerosis. TCRdb's table, derived via immunoSEQ multiplex PCR, lists solely in-frame clones and lacks some. The data show 35,000 or so clones, more than 75% seen once. The input for sequencing was peripheral blood, taken in the second trimester of pregnancy. The receptors derive from a female donor in good health, enrolled as a control in a pregnancy study.

The J gene is TRBJ1-2, the V gene TRBV7-2; 8 bases map to TRBD1. There are 15 residues in the CDR3. Germline loops: CDR1 SGHTA, CDR2 FQGNSA. Trimming at V came to 4 bases and at J to 6 bases, leaving 10 bases not matched to a gene. The CDR3 loop reads CASSYPPDRGNGYTF. For the CDR3, the DNA is TGTGCCAGCAGCTACCCCCCCGACAGGGGTAATGGCTACACCTTC. The variable domain in full, completed from reference TRBV7-2 and TRBJ1-2, reads GAGVSQSPSNKVTEKGKDVELRCDPISGHTALYWYRQSLGQGLEFLIYFQGNSAPDKSGLPSDRFSAERTGGSVSTLTIQRTQQEDSAVYLCASSYPPDRGNGYTFGSGTRLTVV.

The V and J genes are TRBV5-1 and TRBJ1-2; 7 bases match TRBD1. The CDR3 is 13 residues long. Trimming cost V 4 bases and J 5 bases; bases outside gene matches: 5. Germline V gives CDR1 SGHRS, CDR2 YFSETQ. The CDR3 DNA reads as TGCGCCAGCAGCGAAGGGGGCGCTTATGGCTACACCTTC. Protein product: CASSEGGAYGYTF.

The rearrangement joins TRBV4-3 to TRBJ2-5; D is unresolved. Germline lookup yields CDR1 LGHNA and CDR2 YSLEER. Trimming cost V 3 bases and J 5 bases, with 22 bases left between them. CDR3 length equals 17 residues. The CDR3 region is CASSHRSFRNPRETQYF. CDR3 in DNA: TGCGCCAGCAGCCACCGCAGTTTTAGAAACCCGCGGGAGACCCAGTACTTC.

The chain employs TRBV5-8 and TRBJ2-7, with D perhaps TRBD1 (5 bases). Germline V gene data show CDR1 as SGHTS and CDR2 as YDEGEE. The CDR3 is 15 residues long. The germline V and J ends were trimmed by 0 bases and 2 bases, with 12 bases remaining between them. CDR3 sequence: CASSLGQGRAYEQYF. The CDR3, as DNA: TGTGCCAGCAGCTTGGGGCAGGGTCGCGCCTACGAGCAGTACTTC. Supplemented by reference TRBV5-8 and TRBJ2-7, the full variable domain reads EAGVTQSPTHLIKTRGQQATLRCSPISGHTSVYWYQQALGLGLQFLLWYDEGEERNRGNFPPRFSGRQFPNYSSELNVNALELEDSALYLCASSLGQGRAYEQYFGPGTRLTVT.

The table lists this clone with a count of one. V usage is TRBV28 and J usage is TRBJ2-7, with 7 bases that match TRBD1. The CDR3 length is 16 residues. CDR1 and CDR2 from the germline V gene are MDHEN and SYDVKM. The V gene end was trimmed by 3 bases and the J gene end by 2 bases; junction bases not matched to a gene: 10. For the CDR3, the DNA is TGTGCCAGCAGTTTGACAGGGACCGTGAAAGCCTACGAGCAGTACTTC. Its translation: CASSLTGTVKAYEQYF.

The V gene is TRBV14, the J gene TRBJ2-2; a possible D gene is TRBD2 (7 bases). CDR3 length equals 14 residues. V was pared by 4 bases and J by 5 bases, with 11 bases between. Germline CDR1 and CDR2: SGHDN and FVKESK. DNA of the CDR3: TGTGCCAGCAGCCCGAGCGGGACAACCGGGGAGCTGTTTTTT. Its protein is CASSPSGTTGELFF. The whole variable domain, filled in from reference TRBV14 and TRBJ2-2, reads EAGVTQFPSHSVIEKGQTVTLRCDPISGHDNLYWYRRVMGKEIKFLLHFVKESKQDESGMPNNRFLAERTGGTYSTLKVQPAELEDSGVYFCASSPSGTTGELFFGEGSRLTVL.

The V call is TRBV5-1, the J call TRBJ2-4; weak D call: TRBD1 (6 bases). The V and J ends lost 4 bases and 9 bases respectively, with 14 bases between them. Germline CDR1 is SGHRS and CDR2 is YFSETQ. The CDR3 loop spans 13 amino acids. The CDR3 sequence: CASSVTGSVIQYF. The CDR3 nucleotides read TGCGCCAGCAGCGTGACAGGTTCCGTCATTCAGTACTTC.

The chain is built from TRBV28 and TRBJ2-4; 9 nucleotides agree with TRBD1. CDR1 and CDR2 (germline): MDHEN, SYDVKM. V lost 5 bases and J lost 4; bases outside the gene matches: 9. This CDR3 is 16 amino acids long. CDR3 residues: CASSEQGTGLKNIQYF. CDR3 nucleotide sequence: TGTGCCAGCAGTGAACAAGGGACAGGGCTGAAAAACATTCAGTACTTC.

With respect to this clone: Distinct nucleotide sequences in the sample also encode this CDR3. The genes are TRBV6-6 and TRBJ2-5, with 12 bases aligning to TRBD2. The CDR3 has 13 amino acids. V gave up 4 bases and J gave up 12 bases; unmatched junction bases: 6. CDR1 MNHNY and CDR2 SVGAGI come from the germline V gene (reference sequence). The CDR3 nucleotides are TGTGCCAGCAGTTCTAGCGGGGGGGCTCGCGAGTACTTC. Its protein product is CASSSSGGAREYF.